Following are 14 T cell receptor beta chains from one sample sequenced in a study of T cell responses to AZD1222 COVID-19 vaccine. Profiled with immunoSEQ multiplex PCR; TCRdb holds only in-frame clones, not every one. The sample has more than 150,000 clones, over 80% seen once; the top ten hold under 6.5%. The sequenced sample was peripheral blood, obtained on day 0 of AZD1222 vaccination. The source is an adult in good health.

This chain joins TRBV9 and TRBJ1-1, with D tentatively TRBD1 (6 bases). Germline CDR1 and CDR2: SGDLS and YYNGEE. Trimming removed 3 bases from V and 3 bases from J, with 12 bases in between. The CDR3 contains 14 residues. CDR3 DNA sequence: TGTGCCAGCAGCGAGGGGACAACCTACACTGAAGCTTTCTTT. This encodes CASSEGTTYTEAFF.

V gene TRBV9 combines with J gene TRBJ2-1, with 11 bases matching TRBD2. The CDR3 has 18 amino acids. Per germline, CDR1 SGDLS and CDR2 YYNGEE. V lost 0 bases, J lost 2 bases, and 7 bases stayed unmatched. The CDR3 DNA sequence: TGTGCCAGCAGCGTAGGGGACTATAGCGGGAGGGCCTACAATGAGCAGTTCTTC. Amino acids: CASSVGDYSGRAYNEQFF.

The chain has TRBV7-6 and TRBJ2-7; the D gene could be TRBD1 or TRBD2 (6 bases each). Trimming removed 6 bases from V and 4 bases from J, with 22 bases in between. Germline V gives CDR1 SGHVS, CDR2 FNYEAQ. This CDR3 spans 16 amino acids. CDR3 nucleotide sequence: TGTGCCAGCAGGTTTGGGGGCGGGACTGGGGGGTACGAGCAGTACTTC. Protein sequence: CASRFGGGTGGYEQYF. Full variable domain (remainder filled in from reference TRBV7-6 and TRBJ2-7): GAGVSQSPRYKVTKRGQDVALRCDPISGHVSLYWYRQALGQGPEFLTYFNYEAQQDKSGLPNDRFSAERPEGSISTLTIQRTEQRDSAMYRCASRFGGGTGGYEQYFGPGTRLTVT.

This clone appeared once. The rearrangement joins TRBV4-3 to TRBJ1-5; TRBD1 is a possible D gene (5 bases). The CDR3 extends over 15 amino acids. CDR1 and CDR2 (germline): LGHNA, YSLEER. Trimming removed 0 bases at V and 7 bases at J, with 13 bases between. DNA for the CDR3: TGCGCCAGCAGCCAAGATGTAGGGGCAGGGCAGCCCCAGCATTTT. It codes for CASSQDVGAGQPQHF.

The chain links TRBV28 to TRBJ1-5; the match to TRBD1 covers 7 bases. The CDR3 has 15 residues. CDR1 is MDHEN, CDR2 SYDVKM, per germline. Losses at the gene ends were 6 bases for V and 4 bases for J; bases not matched to a gene: 9. The CDR3 DNA sequence: TGTGCCAGCAGATTCAGGGGGAATCGGAATCAGCCCCAGCATTTT. It codes for CASRFRGNRNQPQHF.

This rearrangement joins TRBV25-1 to TRBJ2-5; 7 nucleotides line up with TRBD1. The germline gives CDR1 MGHDK, CDR2 SYGVNS. Trimming took 6 bases from V and 4 from J; bases not matched to a gene: 11. The CDR3 is 15 amino acids. The CDR3 sequence is CASRPGGIWGETQYF. DNA for the CDR3: TGTGCCAGCAGGCCAGGGGGAATTTGGGGAGAGACCCAGTACTTC.

CDR3 nucleotides: TGTGCCAGCAGCTTAGTCGGAGGGGTGGGTGAAAAACTGTTTTTT. This encodes CASSLVGGVGEKLFF. The V and J genes are TRBV7-2 and TRBJ1-4; D possibly corresponds to TRBD1 (5 bases). CDR1 is SGHTA and CDR2 is FQGNSA in the germline V gene. The CDR3 spans 15 residues. Trimming took off 1 base at V and 7 bases at J, with 13 bases between the two ends.

V gene TRBV30 combines with J gene TRBJ1-3, with 10 bases aligning to TRBD1. Germline V CDR1 and CDR2: GTSNPN, SVGIG (reference sequence). J lost 0 bases, V lost 4 bases, and 6 bases had no gene match. The CDR3 has 16 residues. The chain's CDR3 is CAWTRTGGFSGNTIYF. The CDR3 DNA follows: TGTGCCTGGACCCGGACAGGGGGGTTCTCTGGAAACACCATATATTTT.

The table lists this clone with a count of one. The chain uses TRBV9 and TRBJ2-3, with 15 nucleotides matching TRBD2. Germline CDR1 is SGDLS and CDR2 is YYNGEE. The CDR3 runs to 19 residues. The J segment lost 7 bases and the V segment lost 0 bases, leaving 12 bases of the junction unmatched. The CDR3 DNA sequence: TGTGCCAGCAGCGTAGCTACATCGGGACTAGCGGGAGGAGTGTATACGCAGTATTTT. This sequence encodes CASSVATSGLAGGVYTQYF.

The rearrangement links TRBV6-6 to TRBJ1-2; a possible D gene is TRBD1 (5 bases). The CDR3 totals 13 residues. CDR1 MNHNY and CDR2 SVGAGI come from the germline V gene (reference sequence). Trimming cost V 6 bases and J 2 bases, with 10 bases left between them. This CDR3 is CASSRGQNYGYTF. DNA of the CDR3: TGTGCCAGCAGCCGAGGACAAAACTATGGCTACACCTTC.

The CDR3: CAWRRQGVTDTQYF. The CDR3 coding sequence is TGTGCCTGGAGGCGACAGGGGGTCACAGATACGCAGTATTTT. This rearrangement joins TRBV30 to TRBJ2-3; 9 nucleotides align to TRBD1. The CDR3 totals 14 residues. Per germline, CDR1 GTSNPN and CDR2 SVGIG (reference sequence). With V trimmed by 3 bases and J by 2 bases, 3 bases remained unmatched.

The V call is TRBV5-4, the J call TRBJ1-1; 9 bases line up with TRBD1. This CDR3 is built from 14 residues. Germline CDR1 reads SGHNT; CDR2 reads YYREEE (reference sequence). Trimming cost V 4 bases and J 9 bases; bases outside gene matches: 10. The CDR3 protein is CASSLTSDRGQAFF. CDR3 DNA sequence: TGTGCCAGCAGCCTAACCTCGGACAGGGGACAAGCTTTCTTT.

This chain uses TRBV7-6 with TRBJ2-3, with 11 bases lining up with TRBD2. Trimming cost V 4 bases and J 6 bases; bases outside gene matches: 6. Germline V gene data show CDR1 as SGHVS and CDR2 as FNYEAQ. This CDR3 spans 15 amino acids. CDR3 coding DNA: TGTGCCAGCAGCTCCACTAGCGGGGGTGGGGATACGCAGTATTTT. It is translated as CASSSTSGGGDTQYF.

The genes are TRBV18 and TRBJ2-5, with D perhaps TRBD1 (5 bases). This CDR3 spans 13 amino acids. CDR1 is KGHSH and CDR2 is LQKENI in the germline V gene. V shed 2 bases and J shed 1 base, with 5 bases lying between them. The CDR3 loop is CASSPDSQETQYF. In nucleotides, the CDR3 is TGTGCCAGCTCACCAGACAGCCAAGAGACCCAGTACTTC.